The TCR beta chain under discussion was sequenced for a study of CD8 T cells in Susac syndrome. Sequencing of TCR beta was performed on blood CD8+ T cells and on blood CD4+ T cells. TEMRA cells were FACS-enriched, while CD8+ and CD4+ T cells were negatively isolated. Random hexamers served to reverse transcribe roughly 0.45 to 1 ug RNA. TCRdb independently ran MiXCR on the immunoSEQ multiplex PCR reads; one entry per CDR3 protein. The sample lists fewer than 350,000 distinct CDR3 sequences; over 75% were seen once. With 1 base removed from V and 7 bases from J, the gap between germline ends came to 16 bases. Germline loops: CDR1 SGHVS, CDR2 FQNEAQ. The CDR3 has 15 amino acids.

This clonotype was obtained from a human donor with multiple sclerosis. This chain connects TRBV7-8 to TRBJ2-5; TRBD1 might be the D (6 bases). Material for sequencing was CD8+ T cells from PBMCs. The CDR3 region has the DNA TGTGCCAGCAGCTTAGTAACAGGGTCTGTGGGGACCCAGTACTTC. It encodes CASSLVTGSVGTQYF. Drawing the rest from reference TRBV7-8 and TRBJ2-5, the complete variable domain is GAGVSQSPRYKVAKRGQDVALRCDPISGHVSLFWYQQALGQGPEFLTYFQNEAQLDKSGLPSDRFFAERPEGSVSTLKIQRTQQEDSAVYLCASSLVTGSVGTQYFGPGTRLLVL.